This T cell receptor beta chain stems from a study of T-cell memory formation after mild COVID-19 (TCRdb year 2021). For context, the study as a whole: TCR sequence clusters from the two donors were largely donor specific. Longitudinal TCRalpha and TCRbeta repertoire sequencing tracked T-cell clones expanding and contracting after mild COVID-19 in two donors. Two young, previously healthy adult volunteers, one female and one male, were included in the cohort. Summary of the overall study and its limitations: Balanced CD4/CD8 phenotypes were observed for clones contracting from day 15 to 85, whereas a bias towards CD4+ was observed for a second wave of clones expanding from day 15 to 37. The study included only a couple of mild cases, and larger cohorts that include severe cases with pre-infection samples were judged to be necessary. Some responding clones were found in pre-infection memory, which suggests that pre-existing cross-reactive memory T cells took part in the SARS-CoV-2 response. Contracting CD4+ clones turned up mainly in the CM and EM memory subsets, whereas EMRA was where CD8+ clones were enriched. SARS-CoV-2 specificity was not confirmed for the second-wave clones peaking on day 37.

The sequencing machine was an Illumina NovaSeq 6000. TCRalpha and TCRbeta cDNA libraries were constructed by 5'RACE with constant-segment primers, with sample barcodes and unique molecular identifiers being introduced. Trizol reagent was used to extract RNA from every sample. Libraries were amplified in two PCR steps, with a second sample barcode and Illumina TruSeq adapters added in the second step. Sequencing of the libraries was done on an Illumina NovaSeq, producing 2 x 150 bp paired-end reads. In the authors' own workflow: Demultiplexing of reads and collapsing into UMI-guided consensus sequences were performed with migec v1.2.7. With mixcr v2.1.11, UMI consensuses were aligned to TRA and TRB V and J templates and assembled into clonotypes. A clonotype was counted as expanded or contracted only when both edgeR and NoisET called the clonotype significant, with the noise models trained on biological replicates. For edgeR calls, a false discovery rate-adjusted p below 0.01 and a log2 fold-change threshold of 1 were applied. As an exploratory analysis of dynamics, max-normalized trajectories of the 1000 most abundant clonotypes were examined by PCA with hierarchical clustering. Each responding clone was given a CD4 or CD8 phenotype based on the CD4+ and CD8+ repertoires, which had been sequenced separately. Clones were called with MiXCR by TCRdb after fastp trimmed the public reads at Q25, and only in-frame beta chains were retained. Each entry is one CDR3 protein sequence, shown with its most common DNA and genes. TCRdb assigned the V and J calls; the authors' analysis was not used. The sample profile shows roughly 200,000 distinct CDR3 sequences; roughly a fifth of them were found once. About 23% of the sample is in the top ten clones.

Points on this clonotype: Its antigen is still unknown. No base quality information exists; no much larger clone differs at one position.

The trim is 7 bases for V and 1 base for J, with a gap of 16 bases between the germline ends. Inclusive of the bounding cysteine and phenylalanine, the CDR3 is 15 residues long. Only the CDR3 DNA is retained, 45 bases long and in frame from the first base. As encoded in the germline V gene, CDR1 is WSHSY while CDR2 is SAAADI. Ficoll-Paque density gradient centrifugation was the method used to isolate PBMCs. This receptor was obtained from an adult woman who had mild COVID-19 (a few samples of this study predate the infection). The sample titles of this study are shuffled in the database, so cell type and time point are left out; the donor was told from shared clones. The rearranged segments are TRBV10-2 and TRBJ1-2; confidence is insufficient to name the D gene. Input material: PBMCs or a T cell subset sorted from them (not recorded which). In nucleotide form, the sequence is TGCGCCAGCAATGGGAGGGCCAAGGATAACTATGGCTACACCTTC. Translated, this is CASNGRAKDNYGYTF.